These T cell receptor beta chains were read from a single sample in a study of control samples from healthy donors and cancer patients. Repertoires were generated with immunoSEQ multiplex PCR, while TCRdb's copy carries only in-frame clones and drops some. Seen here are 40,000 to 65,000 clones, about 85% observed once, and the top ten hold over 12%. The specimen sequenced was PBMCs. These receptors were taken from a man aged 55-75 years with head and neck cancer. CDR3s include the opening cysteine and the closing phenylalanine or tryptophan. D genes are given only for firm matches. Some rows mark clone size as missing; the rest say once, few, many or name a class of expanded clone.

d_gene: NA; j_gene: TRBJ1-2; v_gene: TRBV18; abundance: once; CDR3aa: CASSQAAWYTGTDYGYTF; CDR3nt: TGTGCCAGCTCACAGGCGGCTTGGTATACCGGGACGGACTATGGCTACACCTTC
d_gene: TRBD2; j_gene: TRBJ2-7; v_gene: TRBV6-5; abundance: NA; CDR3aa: CATGGAREQYF; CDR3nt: TGTGCGACGGGGGGGGCGCGCGAGCAGTACTTC
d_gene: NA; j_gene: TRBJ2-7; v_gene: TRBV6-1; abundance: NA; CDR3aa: CASSDQAVGEQYF; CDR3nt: TGTGCCAGCAGTGATCAAGCAGTTGGGGAGCAGTACTTC
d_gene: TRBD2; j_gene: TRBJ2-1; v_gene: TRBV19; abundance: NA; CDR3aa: CASRGASGRFEQFF; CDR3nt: TGTGCCAGCAGAGGGGCTAGCGGGAGGTTTGAGCAGTTCTTC
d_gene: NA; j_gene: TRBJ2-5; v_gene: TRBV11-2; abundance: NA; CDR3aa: CASSLGPGSLETQYF; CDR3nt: TGTGCCAGCAGCTTAGGTCCAGGCTCACTGGAGACCCAGTACTTC
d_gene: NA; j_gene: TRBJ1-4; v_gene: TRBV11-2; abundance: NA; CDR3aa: CASSDPYRAGEKLFF; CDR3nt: TGTGCCAGCAGCGACCCCTACAGGGCGGGTGAAAAACTGTTTTTT
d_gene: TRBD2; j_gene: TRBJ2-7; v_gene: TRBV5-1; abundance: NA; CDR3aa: CASSPVARGLAGESEQYF; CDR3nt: TGCGCCAGCAGCCCGGTGGCCCGGGGACTAGCGGGAGAAAGCGAGCAGTACTTC
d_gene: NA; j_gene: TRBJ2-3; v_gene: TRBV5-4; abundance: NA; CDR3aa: CASTLGQNTDTQYF; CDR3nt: TGTGCCAGCACCCTCGGGCAGAACACAGATACGCAGTATTTT
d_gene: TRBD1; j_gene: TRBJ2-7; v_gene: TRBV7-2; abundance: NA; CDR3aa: CASSESRGGGQGYF; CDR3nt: TGTGCCAGCAGCGAGAGCAGGGGTGGGGGACAGGGGTACTTC
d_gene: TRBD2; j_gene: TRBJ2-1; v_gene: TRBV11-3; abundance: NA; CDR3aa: CASSHGTSGYNEQFF; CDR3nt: TGTGCCAGCAGCCATGGGACTAGTGGATACAATGAGCAGTTCTTC
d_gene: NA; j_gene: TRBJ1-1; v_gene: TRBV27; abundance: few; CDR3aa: CASSWSRGNTEAFF; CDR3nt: TGTGCCAGCAGCTGGTCTCGGGGGAACACTGAAGCTTTCTTT
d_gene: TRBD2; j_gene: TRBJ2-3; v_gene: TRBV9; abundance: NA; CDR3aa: CASSTGLMSSDTQYF; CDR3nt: TGTGCCAGCAGCACGGGACTAATGTCGTCAGATACGCAGTATTTT
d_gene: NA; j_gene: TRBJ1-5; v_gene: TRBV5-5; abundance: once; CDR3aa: CASSFRDTNQPQHF; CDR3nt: TGTGCCAGCAGCTTTCGGGACACCAATCAGCCCCAGCATTTT
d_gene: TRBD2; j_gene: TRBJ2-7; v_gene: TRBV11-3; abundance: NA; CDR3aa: CASSLGVAGGRSEQYF; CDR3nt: TGTGCCAGCAGCTTAGGAGTAGCGGGGGGCCGCTCCGAGCAGTACTTC
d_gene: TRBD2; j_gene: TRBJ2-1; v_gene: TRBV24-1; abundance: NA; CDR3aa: CATSDPSGGPGIYEQFF; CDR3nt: TGTGCCACCAGTGATCCTAGCGGGGGACCTGGGATCTATGAGCAGTTCTTC
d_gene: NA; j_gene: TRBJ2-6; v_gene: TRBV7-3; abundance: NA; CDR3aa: CASSLRGSGANVLTF; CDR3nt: TGTGCCAGCAGCTTAAGAGGCTCTGGGGCCAACGTCCTGACTTTC
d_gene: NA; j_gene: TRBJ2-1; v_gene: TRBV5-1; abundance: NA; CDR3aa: CASSLRGGGNEQFF; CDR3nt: TGCGCCAGCAGCTTGCGTGGAGGAGGGAATGAGCAGTTCTTC
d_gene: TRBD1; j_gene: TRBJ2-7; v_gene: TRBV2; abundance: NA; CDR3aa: CASSLNRGPDEQYF; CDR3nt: TGTGCCAGCAGTTTGAACAGGGGGCCTGACGAGCAGTACTTC
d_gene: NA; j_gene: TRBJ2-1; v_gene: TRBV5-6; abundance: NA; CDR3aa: CASSLTGLVDEQFF; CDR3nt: TGTGCCAGCAGCCTAACCGGGTTGGTCGATGAGCAGTTCTTC
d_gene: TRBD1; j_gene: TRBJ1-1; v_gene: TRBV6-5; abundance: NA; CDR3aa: CASSSRGRNTEAFF; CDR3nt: TGTGCCAGCAGCTCCAGGGGGCGTAACACTGAAGCTTTCTTT
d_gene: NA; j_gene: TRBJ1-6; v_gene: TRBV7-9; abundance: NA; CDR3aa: CASSPDSNNSPLHF; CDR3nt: TGTGCCAGCAGCCCCGACAGTAATAATTCACCCCTCCACTTT
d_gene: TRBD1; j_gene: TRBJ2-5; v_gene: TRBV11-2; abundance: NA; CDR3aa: CASSLEQGMYQETQYF; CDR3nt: TGTGCCAGCAGCTTAGAACAGGGGATGTACCAAGAGACCCAGTACTTC
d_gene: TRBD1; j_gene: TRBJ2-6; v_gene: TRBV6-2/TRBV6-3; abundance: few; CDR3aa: CASSRWGQTSGANVLTF; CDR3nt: TGTGCCAGCAGTAGGTGGGGACAGACATCTGGGGCCAACGTCCTGACTTTC
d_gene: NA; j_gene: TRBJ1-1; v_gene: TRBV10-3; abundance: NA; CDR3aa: CAIRSGTENTEAFF; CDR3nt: TGTGCCATCAGGTCCGGGACGGAGAACACTGAAGCTTTCTTT
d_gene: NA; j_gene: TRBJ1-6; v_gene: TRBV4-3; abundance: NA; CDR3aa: CASSQDTFRDSPLHF; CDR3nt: TGCGCCAGCAGCCAAGATACCTTCCGGGATTCACCCCTCCACTTT
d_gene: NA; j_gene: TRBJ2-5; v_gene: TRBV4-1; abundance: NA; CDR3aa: CASSQGVQQQETQYF; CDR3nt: TGCGCCAGCAGCCAAGGAGTACAGCAACAAGAGACCCAGTACTTC
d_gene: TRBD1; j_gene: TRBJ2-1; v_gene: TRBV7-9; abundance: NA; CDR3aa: CASSPGQVFNEQFF; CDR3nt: TGTGCCAGCAGCCCGGGACAGGTGTTCAATGAGCAGTTCTTC
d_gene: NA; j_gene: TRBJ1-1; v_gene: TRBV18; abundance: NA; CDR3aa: CASSTRSRGQNTEAFF; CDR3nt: TGTGCCAGCTCAACAAGAAGTCGGGGGCAGAACACTGAAGCTTTCTTT